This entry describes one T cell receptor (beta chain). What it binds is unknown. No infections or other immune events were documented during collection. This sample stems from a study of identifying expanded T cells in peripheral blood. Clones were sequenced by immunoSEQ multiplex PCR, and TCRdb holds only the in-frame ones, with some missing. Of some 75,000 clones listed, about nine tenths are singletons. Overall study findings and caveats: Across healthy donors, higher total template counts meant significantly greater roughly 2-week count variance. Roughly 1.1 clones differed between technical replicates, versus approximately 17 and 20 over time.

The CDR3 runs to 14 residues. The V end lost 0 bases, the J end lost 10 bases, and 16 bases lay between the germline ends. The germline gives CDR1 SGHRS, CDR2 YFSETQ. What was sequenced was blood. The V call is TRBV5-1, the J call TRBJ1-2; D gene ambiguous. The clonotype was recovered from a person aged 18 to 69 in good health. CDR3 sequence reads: CASSLALDVGDYTF. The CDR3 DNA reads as TGCGCCAGCAGCTTGGCTTTGGATGTAGGTGACTACACCTTC.